The rows below give T cell receptor beta chains drawn from one sample of a study of neoadjuvant anti-PD-1 for oral cavity cancer. Only in-frame clones appear in the TCRdb table, and some are missing; sequencing was by immunoSEQ multiplex PCR. This repertoire shows about 8,000 clones, 70% found once; its top ten account for 2.5% to 3%. This material consisted of PBMCs, taken after nivolumab (anti-PD-1) treatment. The receptor set was obtained from a person between 35 and 79 years old with oral cavity squamous cell carcinoma. Each CDR3 is given with its conserved first and last residue. The order of the fields is V gene, J gene, clone size, D gene, CDR3 DNA, CDR3 protein. The D gene is left open where the match is weak. Clone size is stated in some rows and not others, as once, few, many or a class when expanded.

>TRBV9|TRBJ2-1|NA|TRBD1
TGTGCCAGCAGCCTACGGACAGGGACTTCCTACAATGAGCAGTTCTTC
CASSLRTGTSYNEQFF
>TRBV15|TRBJ1-6|few|TRBD1
TGTGCCACCAGCAGCGGACAGGGGGCAAGTTCACCCCTCCACTTT
CATSSGQGASSPLHF
>TRBV27|TRBJ2-1|NA|NA
TGTGCCAGCAGTTCCCCACAGGGTTCCCTACCCTACAATGAGCAGTTCTTC
CASSSPQGSLPYNEQFF
>TRBV5-1|TRBJ1-6|few|NA
TGCGCCAGCAGCGTGGATCACCCCAATTCACCCCTCCACTTT
CASSVDHPNSPLHF
>TRBV4-1|TRBJ1-1|NA|TRBD1
TGCGCCAGCAGCCAAGAGGGACAGGGGAAGAGTGCTTTCTTT
CASSQEGQGKSAFF
>TRBV2|TRBJ1-5|NA|NA
TGTGCCAGCAGGGCTGGGGACATTTCTTCGCCCCAGCATTTT
CASRAGDISSPQHF
>TRBV30|TRBJ2-1|NA|NA
TGTGCCTGGAGTGTACCTCGGGGGCTAGGCCACAATGAGCAGTTCTTC
CAWSVPRGLGHNEQFF
>TRBV4-3|TRBJ2-3|NA|NA
TGCGCCAGCAGCCAAGAAACCCGCGGCACAGATACGCAGTATTTT
CASSQETRGTDTQYF
>TRBV10-3|TRBJ2-5|NA|NA
TGTGCCATCACATGGACAGAAGAAGAGACCCAGTACTTC
CAITWTEEETQYF
>TRBV19|TRBJ2-5|NA|TRBD1
TGTGCCAGTAAGGGACAGGCGGGTGGCGGAGAGACCCAGTACTTC
CASKGQAGGGETQYF
>TRBV14|TRBJ1-1|NA|NA
TGTGCCAGCAGCCAAGATATAGGTGACACTGAAGCTTTCTTT
CASSQDIGDTEAFF
>TRBV28|TRBJ2-7|NA|NA
TGTGCCAGCAGTCGGACAGCCTACGAGCAGTACTTC
CASSRTAYEQYF
>TRBV28|TRBJ1-2|few|NA
TGTGCCAGCAGCCTTAGGGGGGAGAACTATGGCTACACCTTC
CASSLRGENYGYTF
>TRBV27|TRBJ2-5|NA|NA
TGTGCCAGCCGACCCCAGTGGGGGGGCCAGGAGACCCAGTACTTC
CASRPQWGGQETQYF
>TRBV5-4|TRBJ1-2|once|NA
TGTGCCAGCAGTTTAGGAGGGCCCGGGGGTTACTATGGCTACACCTTC
CASSLGGPGGYYGYTF
>TRBV5-1|TRBJ1-3|NA|NA
TGCGCCAGCAGCTTGGGGGACTCTGGAAACACCATATATTTT
CASSLGDSGNTIYF
>TRBV15|TRBJ1-6|NA|TRBD1
TGTGCCACCCGATATGGACAGGGTAATTCACCCCTCCACTTT
CATRYGQGNSPLHF
>TRBV28|TRBJ2-7|NA|NA
TGTGCCAGCAGTTCCAGCGGGCCCTACGAGCAGTACTTC
CASSSSGPYEQYF
>TRBV6-6|TRBJ1-1|NA|TRBD1
TGTGCCACGCTGAACAGGGGGAACACTGAAGCTTTCTTT
CATLNRGNTEAFF
>TRBV13|TRBJ1-2|NA|NA
TGTGCCAGCAGCTTAGGTATAGGGAATGGCTACACCTTC
CASSLGIGNGYTF
>TRBV19|TRBJ1-2|NA|NA
TGTGCCAGTAGTATGGGGTACCGTAACTATGGCTACACCTTC
CASSMGYRNYGYTF
>TRBV30|TRBJ1-2|NA|NA
TGTGCCTGGAGTCCACAGGGTATTCGGGGCTACACCTTC
CAWSPQGIRGYTF
>TRBV6-4|TRBJ2-3|NA|TRBD2
TGTGCCAGCAGTGACTCTAGCGGGGGCACAGATACGCAGTATTTT
CASSDSSGGTDTQYF
>TRBV15|TRBJ1-6|NA|NA
TGTGCCACGGGACGGGATAATTCACCCCTCCACTTT
CATGRDNSPLHF
>TRBV28|TRBJ1-5|NA|NA
TGTGCCAGCAGTGTAGGGGGAATCCAGCCCCAGCATTTT
CASSVGGIQPQHF
>TRBV6-5|TRBJ1-5|NA|NA
TGTGCCAGCAGTTACGACCAGTCTAATCAGCCCCAGCATTTT
CASSYDQSNQPQHF
>TRBV28|TRBJ1-2|NA|NA
TGTGCCAGCAGAGAGGGCGGCGGGGGCTACACCTTC
CASREGGGGYTF
>TRBV29-1|TRBJ2-6|few|NA
TGCAGCGTTGGGTTGTCATGGGGCTCCAACTCTGGGGCCAACGTCCTGACTTTC
CSVGLSWGSNSGANVLTF